The clone carrying this TCR beta chain was seen a few times. The antigen remains undetermined. These data originate in a study of blood T cells in healthy people across ages. General observations from the study: Older age went with lower TCR beta diversity per million T cells, in a roughly linear way.

Trimming removed 5 bases at V and 0 bases at J, with 7 bases between. Germline assignment: CDR1 SGHVS and CDR2 FQNEAQ. The CDR3 is made up of 13 amino acids. Combining a sample-barcoded 5' primer with a J-beta primer mix, a second PCR ran for about 7 to 11 cycles. One entry per CDR3 protein, called by TCRdb with MiXCR from the 5' RACE reads. Among some 1.8 million distinct CDR3 sequences listed, 35% to 50% were seen once. Ranging in age from about 6 to 95, the donors were healthy Caucasian individuals from Russia. The sequence was obtained from a human donor in good health. The sample comprised blood. V is TRBV7-8 and J is TRBJ1-2; no clear D gene. CDR3 loop: CASSRRANYGYTF. CDR3 sequence (DNA): TGTGCCAGCAGCCGAAGAGCTAACTATGGCTACACCTTC.